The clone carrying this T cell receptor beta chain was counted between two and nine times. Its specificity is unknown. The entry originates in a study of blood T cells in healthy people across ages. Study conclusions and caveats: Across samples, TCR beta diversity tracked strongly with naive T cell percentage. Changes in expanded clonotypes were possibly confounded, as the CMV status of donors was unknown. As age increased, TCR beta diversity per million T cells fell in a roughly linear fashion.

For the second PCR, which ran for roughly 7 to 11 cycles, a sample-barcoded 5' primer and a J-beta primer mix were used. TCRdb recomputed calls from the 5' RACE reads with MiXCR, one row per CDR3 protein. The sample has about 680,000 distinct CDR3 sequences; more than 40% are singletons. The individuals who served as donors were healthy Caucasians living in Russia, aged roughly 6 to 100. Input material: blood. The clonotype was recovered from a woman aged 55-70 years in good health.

The CDR3 loop reads CASSVGFGARSYEQYF. CDR3 DNA sequence: TGTGCCAGCAGCGTAGGCTTCGGGGCGAGATCCTACGAGCAGTACTTC. The genes are TRBV7-2 and TRBJ2-7; either TRBD1 or TRBD2 may supply D (5 bases each). The germline V and J ends were trimmed by 5 bases and 1 base, with 18 bases remaining between them. The CDR3 length is 16 residues. Per the germline V gene, CDR1 is SGHTA and CDR2 is FQGNSA.